These 22 T cell receptor beta chains were all obtained from the same sample, sequenced in a study of cytomegalovirus exposure and HLA in healthy donors. The assay was immunoSEQ multiplex PCR, and TCRdb's table has in-frame clones only and misses some. The sample lists some 100,000 clones; roughly 90% were seen once. The sample was PBMCs. All receptors come from a woman between 18 and 30 years old in good health and CMV-seronegative.

The chain has TRBV29-1 and TRBJ1-2; the D gene is possibly TRBD1 (5 bases). Germline-derived CDR1 and CDR2 are SQVTM and ANQGSEA. The CDR3 runs to 15 residues. The ends were cut back, 6 bases at V and 3 bases at J, with 20 bases in the middle. The CDR3 bases are TGCAGCGTGCTTCGGGAGGGCGTAGGGGACTATGGCTACACCTTC. Translating gives CSVLREGVGDYGYTF. The full variable domain, with the rest looked up from reference TRBV29-1 and TRBJ1-2, is SAVISQKPSRDICQRGTSLTIQCQVDSQVTMMFWYRQQPGQSLTLIATANQGSEATYESGFVIDKFPISRPNLTFSTLTVSNMSPEDSSIYLCSVLREGVGDYGYTFGSGTRLTVV.

This chain joins TRBV30 and TRBJ1-3; D not resolved. CDR1 is GTSNPN, CDR2 SVGIG, per germline (reference sequence). CDR3 size: 16 residues. V lost 0 bases and J 0 bases, leaving 12 bases between the germline ends. The CDR3 DNA reads as TGTGCCTGGAGTGTACACGTCCCCAGCTCTGGAAACACCATATATTTT. Protein: CAWSVHVPSSGNTIYF.

This clone appeared a few times. This chain links TRBV4-1 with TRBJ2-7; 8 positions agree with TRBD1. The CDR3 covers 16 residues. The trim removed 2 bases at V and 6 bases at J, leaving 12 bases unmatched. Germline CDR1 is MGHRA and CDR2 is YSYEKL. CDR3 region: CASSQYIGTGGVEQYF. CDR3 bases: TGCGCCAGCAGCCAATATATCGGGACAGGTGGCGTCGAGCAGTACTTC.

J is TRBJ1-2 and V is TRBV7-8; 9 bases agree with TRBD1. CDR1 is SGHVS and CDR2 is FQNEAQ in the germline V gene. V dropped 11 bases and J dropped 4; count of bases not matched to a gene: 8. The CDR3 extends over 13 amino acids. The CDR3 sequence: CAAIGTGSYGYTF. For the CDR3, the DNA is TGTGCCGCGATCGGGACAGGGTCCTATGGCTACACCTTC.

The chain employs TRBV7-9 and TRBJ2-7; the D gene is possibly TRBD1 (6 bases). The CDR3 sequence is 11 residues long. Germline CDR1 and CDR2: SEHNR and FQNEAQ (reference sequence). V lost 3 bases to trimming and J lost 6 bases, with 6 bases between them. The CDR3 DNA reads TGTGCCAGCAGCTTGGGGGCCGAGCAGTACTTC. Amino acid sequence: CASSLGAEQYF.

The chain has TRBV5-4 and TRBJ2-1; 8 bases fit TRBD1. This CDR3 comprises 17 residues. V lost 0 bases to trimming and J lost 8 bases; unmatched junction nucleotides: 13. Germline CDR1 SGHNT, CDR2 YYREEE (reference sequence). The CDR3 protein is CASSLASGRTGSYEQFF. CDR3 sequence (DNA): TGTGCCAGCAGCTTGGCCTCGGGTCGGACAGGGTCGTATGAGCAGTTCTTC.

The chain combines TRBV7-6 with TRBJ2-1; no clear D. Germline V gives CDR1 SGHVS, CDR2 FNYEAQ. V lost 1 base, J lost 4 bases, and 14 bases lay in between. The length of the CDR3 is 16 residues. The CDR3 is CASSLGPTWVYNEQFF. The DNA for the CDR3 is TGTGCCAGCAGCTTAGGCCCGACATGGGTGTACAATGAGCAGTTCTTC.

This clone appeared once. The chain combines TRBV11-2 with TRBJ2-1; 8 bases map to TRBD2. Looked up from germline, CDR1 is SGHAT and CDR2 is FQNNGV. The CDR3 is made up of 15 amino acids. With 3 bases clipped from V and 9 bases from J, the junction kept 10 bases outside the gene matches. The CDR3 reads CASSLVSAGVSEQFF. The CDR3 DNA is TGTGCCAGCAGCTTGGTCTCAGCGGGAGTAAGTGAGCAGTTCTTC.

The chain is built from TRBV10-3 and TRBJ2-7, with 12 bases that match TRBD2. The ends lost 6 bases at V and 7 bases at J; junction bases unmatched: 13. CDR1 is ENHRY, CDR2 SYGVKD, per germline. The length of the CDR3 is 16 residues. The CDR3 loop reads CAIRTLAGGISGEQYF. The CDR3 DNA reads as TGTGCCATCAGAACCCTAGCGGGGGGGATTTCGGGGGAGCAGTACTTC.

Notes on this clone: In the same sample, other DNA sequences code for this CDR3. This chain joins TRBV7-3 and TRBJ2-5; the D gene is possibly TRBD1 (6 bases). The CDR3 sequence is 14 residues long. The germline V gene has CDR1 SGHTA and CDR2 FQGTGA. The ends were cut back, 5 bases at V and 1 base at J, with 11 bases in the middle. CDR3 loop: CASSPTGLQETQYF. CDR3 bases: TGTGCCAGCAGCCCAACAGGGCTCCAAGAGACCCAGTACTTC.

The chain recombines TRBV5-4 with TRBJ2-1; 7 bases align to TRBD2. Germline V gives CDR1 SGHNT, CDR2 YYREEE (reference sequence). J was trimmed by 0 bases and V by 2 bases; bases with no gene match: 8. The CDR3 spans 17 residues. CDR3 loop: CASSFSPSGASYNEQFF. CDR3 coding DNA: TGTGCCAGCAGCTTTAGCCCCAGCGGGGCCTCCTACAATGAGCAGTTCTTC.

The gene calls are TRBV2 and TRBJ2-3; D perhaps matches TRBD1 (6 bases). The CDR3 sequence is 15 residues long. The V gene lost 3 bases and the J gene lost 4 bases, with 14 bases spanning the gap. The V gene's germline CDR1 is SNHLY and CDR2 FYNNEI. For the CDR3, the DNA is TGTGCCAGCAGTGACTCGCAGGGGTCGGCAGATACGCAGTATTTT. The encoded protein is CASSDSQGSADTQYF.

The V call is TRBV27, the J call TRBJ2-2, with TRBD2 identical over 8 bases. The germline gives CDR1 MNHEY, CDR2 SMNVEV (reference sequence). The CDR3 length is 17 residues. Trimming cost V 3 bases and J 5 bases; bases outside gene matches: 11. CDR3 protein: CASSLGAGLVKTGELFF. The CDR3 DNA reads as TGTGCCAGCAGTTTGGGGGCGGGACTAGTAAAAACCGGGGAGCTGTTTTTT.

The chain is built from TRBV5-1 and TRBJ2-5, with D possibly being TRBD2 (8 bases). Trimming stripped 4 bases from V and 1 base from J, with 14 bases between. Germline V CDR1 and CDR2: SGHRS, YFSETQ. The CDR3 extends over 15 amino acids. The CDR3 region is CASSRGGQIQETQYF. Here the CDR3 DNA reads TGCGCCAGCAGCCGGGGGGGACAGATCCAAGAGACCCAGTACTTC.

This chain connects TRBV15 to TRBJ2-7; possibly TRBD1 for D (6 bases). The CDR3 loop spans 13 amino acids. V was trimmed by 10 bases and J by 9 bases, leaving 22 bases between them. The germline CDR1 and CDR2 sequences are LNHNV and YYDKDF (reference sequence). In nucleotides, the CDR3 is TGTGCCAGCTCCCGGGACACCGCGGAAGGGCAGTACTTC. Its translation is CASSRDTAEGQYF. The full variable domain, its missing parts supplied by reference TRBV15 and TRBJ2-7, is DAMVIQNPRYQVTQFGKPVTLSCSQTLNHNVMYWYQQKSSQAPKLLFHYYDKDFNNEADTPDNFQSRRPNTSFCFLDIRSPGLGDTAMYLCASSRDTAEGQYFGPGTRLTVT.

This clone was counted between two and nine times. The genes are TRBV7-9 and TRBJ1-6, with D perhaps matching TRBD1 (6 bases). The CDR3 is 14 residues long. V was shortened by 1 base and J by 11 bases, with 12 bases between the two germline ends. Germline V gene data show CDR1 as SEHNR and CDR2 as FQNEAQ (reference sequence). CDR3 bases: TGTGCCAGCAGCTTAGTAGCACAGGGAACACCCCTCCACTTT. Its translation: CASSLVAQGTPLHF. Variable domain in full (rest from reference TRBV7-9 and TRBJ1-6): DTGVSQNPRHKITKRGQNVTFRCDPISEHNRLYWYRQTLGQGPEFLTYFQNEAQLEKSRLLSDRFSAERPKGSFSTLEIQRTEQGDSAMYLCASSLVAQGTPLHFGNGTRLTVT.

The count of this clone is one. This chain joins TRBV5-8 and TRBJ1-4; D is unresolved. The CDR3 spans 13 residues. Trimming removed 1 base at V and 4 bases at J, with 5 bases between. From germline, CDR1 is SGHTS and CDR2 YDEGEE. CDR3 nucleotide sequence: TGTGCCAGCAGCTTGTTTAGTAATGAAAAACTGTTTTTT. It codes for CASSLFSNEKLFF.

V and J are TRBV4-2 and TRBJ1-2; TRBD1 matches at 12 bases. Germline CDR1 LGHNA, CDR2 YNFKEQ. The J segment lost 4 bases and the V segment lost 2 bases, leaving 5 bases of the junction unmatched. This CDR3 comprises 16 residues. The CDR3 loop is CASSQPGQGASYGYTF. As DNA, the CDR3 is TGTGCCAGCAGCCAACCGGGACAGGGGGCCTCCTATGGCTACACCTTC.

The V and J genes are TRBV4-1 and TRBJ1-5; D is possibly TRBD1 (6 bases). The CDR3 consists of 15 residues. V was trimmed by 2 bases and J by 2 bases, leaving 10 bases between them. CDR1 and CDR2 (germline): MGHRA, YSYEKL. Written as DNA, the CDR3 is TGCGCCAGCAGCCAACCCTACAGGGGCAATCAGCCCCAGCATTTT. It specifies CASSQPYRGNQPQHF.

The chain combines TRBV5-1 with TRBJ2-3, with 16 bases fitting TRBD2. Germline CDR1 is SGHRS and CDR2 is YFSETQ. With 3 bases clipped from V and 4 bases from J, the junction kept 11 bases outside the gene matches. The CDR3 runs to 19 residues. The CDR3 is CASSSGGLAGGRRADTQYF. CDR3 DNA: TGCGCCAGCAGCTCCGGGGGACTAGCGGGGGGGCGGCGGGCAGATACGCAGTATTTT.

The chain couples TRBV28 to TRBJ2-7; 10 nucleotides agree with TRBD1. The CDR3 extends over 13 amino acids. Germline loops: CDR1 MDHEN, CDR2 SYDVKM. The V segment lost 5 bases and the J segment 6 bases; nucleotides outside the gene matches: 4. The CDR3 nucleotides read TGTGCCAGCAGTCAAGACAGGGGGCGCGAGCAGTACTTC. Translation: CASSQDRGREQYF.

Note on this clone: One junction end disagrees with the germline gene, perhaps due to a read error. The genes are TRBV15 and TRBJ1-5; TRBD1 is a possible D gene (6 bases). CDR3 size: 17 residues. The germline gives CDR1 LNHNV, CDR2 YYDKDF (reference sequence). The CDR3 DNA reads as TGTGCCACCAGCGGAGAGTTAGGACAGTTTAGCAATCAGCCCCAGCATTTT. Translated, it gives CATSGELGQFSNQPQHF.